The sequence of this TCR beta chain was determined in a study of CD8+ T cells in alopecia areata. Looking at the study overall: Patients received oral tofacitinib, 5 to 10 mg twice daily, for moderate-to-severe alopecia areata. Tofacitinib dosing lasted 6 to 18 months, which was then followed by 6 months off drug. General study results and limits: Scalp lesions, especially in alopecia totalis/universalis, had higher clonality than normal scalp.

Worth noting for this clone: Its antigen is still unknown.

Lesional scalp tissue (obtained by punch biopsy) and peripheral blood were collected from alopecia areata patients. This CDR3 is built from 15 residues. Trimming at V came to 0 bases and at J to 6 bases, leaving 3 bases not matched to a gene. Germline V CDR1 and CDR2: SGHNT, YENEEA. In each case, RNA was isolated and then reverse transcribed into cDNA as the sequencing template. TCRdb keeps only in-frame clones here, not all; method: immunoSEQ multiplex PCR. The table includes some 170,000 clones, roughly 60% detected once. The chain recombines TRBV11-3 with TRBJ2-2; 8 bases line up with TRBD1. The receptor was isolated from a human donor with alopecia areata. The sample in question was CD4+ T cells sorted from blood, obtained at week 0. CDR3 sequence: CASSLEAGGSGELFF. The CDR3 bases are TGTGCCAGCAGCTTAGAGGCAGGGGGCTCCGGGGAGCTGTTTTTT.